The 10 T cell receptor beta chains given below trace back to one sample, sequenced in a study of T cells in Graves' hyperthyroidism and ophthalmopathy. Amplification of TCR beta CDR3 regions was performed using RNA transcripts as template. When the TCR CDR3 underwent first-round RT-PCR, the HTBI primer set was used. TCRdb used MiXCR to reprocess the multiplex PCR reads, holding one entry per CDR3 protein. The table records 210,000 or so distinct CDR3 sequences, 15% to 20% of them present only once. Source material: blood. Every receptor here comes from a man aged 45-65 years with Graves' hyperthyroidism.

This clonotype was detected ten times or more. This chain joins TRBV29-1 and TRBJ2-1; 12 bases align to TRBD2. The CDR3 consists of 16 residues. V lost 3 bases and J lost 7; bases outside the gene matches: 10. Germline CDR1 and CDR2: SQVTM and ANQGSEA. The CDR3 DNA sequence: TGCAGCGTTGACCCCTTACTAGCGGGAGGCTTTAATGAGCAGTTCTTC. Amino acid sequence: CSVDPLLAGGFNEQFF.

This clonotype was seen only a few times. The J gene is TRBJ2-2, the V gene TRBV5-5; D call uncertain. The CDR3 has 12 residues. Germline lookup yields CDR1 SGHKS and CDR2 YYEKEE (reference sequence). The V and J ends lost 4 bases and 6 bases respectively, with 7 bases between them. The CDR3 here is CASSITPGELFF. For the CDR3, the DNA is TGTGCCAGCAGCATCACCCCCGGGGAGCTGTTTTTT.

This clonotype appeared many times. V is TRBV5-1 and J is TRBJ1-4; no definite D call. CDR1 and CDR2 (germline): SGHRS, YFSETQ. CDR3 length equals 13 residues. V was clipped by 1 base and J by 7 bases, with 8 bases between them. The CDR3 protein is CASSLSASEKLFF. CDR3 nucleotides: TGCGCCAGCAGCTTGTCGGCGAGTGAAAAACTGTTTTTT.

There are many counts of this clonotype. V usage is TRBV20-1 and J usage is TRBJ2-7, with D unclear. Germline-derived CDR1 and CDR2 are DFQATT and SNEGSKA (reference sequence). Trimming shortened V by 0 bases and J by 6 bases, and 12 bases separated the two germline ends. CDR3 length: 13 amino acids. As DNA, the CDR3 is TGCAGTGCTAGAGATGGTTCCTACGGCGAGCAGTACTTC. It is translated as CSARDGSYGEQYF.

The CDR3 sequence is CASSLPLGGRGTDTQYF. Here the CDR3 DNA reads TGTGCCAGCAGTTTACCCCTGGGCGGGAGGGGCACAGATACGCAGTATTTT. V and J are TRBV28 and TRBJ2-3; 9 nucleotides match TRBD2. Germline V lookup: CDR1 MDHEN, CDR2 SYDVKM. The CDR3 runs to 17 residues. V was clipped by 2 bases and J by 1 base; unmatched bases: 7.

This clonotype was detected a few times. This may arise from a read error, as a much more abundant clone is one base away. This chain joins TRBV28 and TRBJ2-3; maybe TRBD2 (5 bases). Germline values: CDR1 MDHEN, CDR2 SYDVKM. CDR3 length: 15 amino acids. In DNA form, the CDR3 reads TGTACCAGCAGCCCCGGAAGCGGAAGCACAGATACGCAGTATTTT. Protein: CTSSPGSGSTDTQYF.

The rearrangement joins TRBV20-1 to TRBJ2-1; D is possibly TRBD2 (6 bases). Trimming stripped 6 bases from V and 7 bases from J, with 25 bases between. The CDR3 length is 16 residues. Germline loops: CDR1 DFQATT, CDR2 SNEGSKA (reference sequence). The chain's CDR3 is CSAPPPRRVEGNEQFF. The CDR3 nucleotides read TGCAGTGCCCCGCCGCCTCGGCGGGTGGAGGGGAATGAGCAGTTCTTC.

This clonotype was observed a few times. CDR3 sequence reads: CASGLARNGELFF. The CDR3 DNA reads TGTGCTAGTGGTTTGGCAAGGAACGGGGAGCTGTTTTTT. V is TRBV12-5 and J is TRBJ2-2; D gene ambiguous. Trimming pared 1 base from V and 7 bases from J, leaving 7 bases between. Per germline, CDR1 LGHNT and CDR2 FRNRAP. The CDR3 is made up of 13 amino acids.

This clonotype was recorded at least ten times. The rearrangement links TRBV11-3 to TRBJ1-1; D uncertain. The V end was cut by 4 bases, the J end by 3 bases, with 9 bases between. The CDR3 runs to 13 residues. Germline V gene sequence: CDR1 SGHNT, CDR2 YENEEA. The CDR3 reads CASSSAMDTEAFF. The CDR3 DNA sequence: TGTGCCAGCAGCTCGGCGATGGACACTGAAGCTTTCTTT.

This clonotype has ten or more counts. This rearrangement joins TRBV5-1 to TRBJ2-1, with D perhaps matching TRBD2 (6 bases). V lost 4 bases, J lost 1 base, and 12 bases lay in between. This CDR3 has 15 residues. Germline lookup yields CDR1 SGHRS and CDR2 YFSETQ. For the CDR3, the DNA is TGCGCCAGCAGCGTGACGGGAGAATCCTACAATGAGCAGTTCTTC. This encodes CASSVTGESYNEQFF. Complete variable domain (other parts from reference TRBV5-1 and TRBJ2-1): KAGVTQTPRYLIKTRGQQVTLSCSPISGHRSVSWYQQTPGQGLQFLFEYFSETQRNKGNFPGRFSGRQFSNSRSEMNVSTLELGDSALYLCASSVTGESYNEQFFGPGTRLTVL.